The sequence of this T cell receptor beta chain was determined in a study of blood T cells in healthy people across ages. Overall study context: The template switching approach captured approximately one barcoded beta molecule for every two T cells.

A note on this clonotype: Its specificity is not known.

PCR was performed a second time for about 7 to 12 cycles using a sample-barcoded 5' primer and a J-beta primer mix. TCRdb re-called the 5' RACE reads with MiXCR, one entry per CDR3 protein. Found here are about 770,000 distinct CDR3 sequences, under 45% of them singletons; the top ten hold around 18%. The study, taken as a whole, reports: The study found more naive CD4+ cells and higher diversity in long-lived than aged donors.

Each individual donor underwent a draw of ten milliliters of peripheral blood. Samples each yielded at least 5 micrograms of total RNA. The source material was blood. This TCR was recovered from a man aged 55 to 69 in good health.

CDR3 bases: TGTGCCACCAGTGATTCGTGGGGACTGGACACATACAATGAGCAGTTCTTC. It yields the protein CATSDSWGLDTYNEQFF. This rearrangement joins TRBV24-1 to TRBJ2-1; weak D call: TRBD2 (6 bases). Germline-derived CDR1 and CDR2 are KGHDR and SFDVKD. V lost 2 bases, J lost 4 bases, and 17 bases lay in between. The CDR3 has 17 amino acids.